This TCR beta chain originates from a study of regulatory and conventional T cells in RAG deficiency. Study outcomes and limitations: Compared with controls, unique Treg TCR beta sequences dropped about 97-fold in Omenn syndrome and CID/AS. In Omenn syndrome, Treg and Tconv repertoires overlapped >75%.

Repertoires were generated with immunoSEQ multiplex PCR, while TCRdb's copy carries only in-frame clones and drops some. The sample lists fewer than 10,000 clones; around 89% were seen once. The sorted regulatory T cells were CD4+, CD25-high and CD127-low, with genomic DNA sequenced. Deletions cut 3 bases from V and 10 bases from J, with 14 bases between. Germline V gives CDR1 SGDLS, CDR2 YYNGEE. CDR3 length: 13 amino acids. Remarks on this clone: The antigen is undetermined.

A further study also used this sample, focusing on regulatory T cells. That source reports: Amplification used 52 TRBV primers and 13 TRBJ primers.

The chain recombines TRBV9 with TRBJ2-1, with D perhaps matching TRBD1 (7 bases). The specimen sequenced was Tregs sorted from blood. The TCR sequence derives from a human donor in good health. The CDR3 reads CASSGPGGREQFF. CDR3 bases: TGTGCCAGCAGCGGTCCAGGGGGGAGAGAGCAGTTCTTC.